This TCR beta chain is from a study of blood T cell repertoires in COVID-19. TCRdb's table, derived via immunoSEQ multiplex PCR, lists solely in-frame clones and lacks some. The sample has 490,000 or so clones, roughly 90% seen once. There are 13 residues in the CDR3. The V gene lost 7 bases and the J gene lost 7 bases, with 14 bases spanning the gap. Germline V CDR1 and CDR2: LNHDA, SQIVND (reference sequence). Enrollees, about 18 to 100 years old, lived in approximately 25 US areas. The sequenced material came from PBMCs or T cells enriched from blood (not recorded which). The TCR originated in a woman in her thirties or forties who had recovered from COVID-19. The chain employs TRBV19 and TRBJ1-5, with D tentatively TRBD1 (5 bases). The chain's CDR3 is CASNYQGGQPQHF. CDR3 in DNA: TGTGCCAGTAATTACCAGGGAGGCCAGCCCCAGCATTTT.